These T cell receptor beta chains were read from a single sample in a study of cytomegalovirus exposure and HLA in healthy donors. Here immunoSEQ multiplex PCR was the method, and the copy in TCRdb shows in-frame clones only, minus some. The sample lists approximately 120,000 clones, about 77% occurring once. The material sequenced was PBMCs. The receptor set was obtained from a man between 50 and 59 years old in good health and CMV-seronegative. Both conserved end residues are part of each CDR3. Each record gives: V gene, J gene, clone size, D gene, CDR3 protein, CDR3 DNA. A D gene is named only where the DNA matches it firmly. For some rows the clone size is stated as once, few or many, or as a class when expanded; others skip it.

V gene: TRBV7-3; J gene: TRBJ2-1; clone size: NA; D gene: NA; CDR3 protein: CASSLAVSSYNEQFF; CDR3 DNA: TGTGCCAGCAGCTTAGCGGTTAGCTCCTACAATGAGCAGTTCTTC
V gene: TRBV28; J gene: TRBJ1-3; clone size: NA; D gene: NA; CDR3 protein: CASSFPGQNTIYF; CDR3 DNA: TGTGCCAGCAGTTTCCCGGGACAAAACACCATATATTTT
V gene: TRBV10-3; J gene: TRBJ1-1; clone size: NA; D gene: NA; CDR3 protein: CAITRTDKNTEAFF; CDR3 DNA: TGTGCCATAACAAGGACAGACAAGAACACTGAAGCTTTCTTT
V gene: TRBV10-1; J gene: TRBJ2-3; clone size: few; D gene: NA; CDR3 protein: CASSEGVLGTDTQYF; CDR3 DNA: TGCGCCAGCAGTGAAGGGGTGTTGGGCACAGATACGCAGTATTTT
V gene: TRBV6-1; J gene: TRBJ1-5; clone size: NA; D gene: NA; CDR3 protein: CASSRTLHSNQPQHF; CDR3 DNA: TGTGCCAGCAGTAGGACACTCCATAGCAATCAGCCCCAGCATTTT
V gene: TRBV6-6; J gene: TRBJ1-4; clone size: few; D gene: TRBD1; CDR3 protein: CASSYSGTANEKLFF; CDR3 DNA: TGTGCCAGCAGTTACTCCGGGACAGCGAATGAAAAACTGTTTTTT
V gene: TRBV18; J gene: TRBJ2-3; clone size: NA; D gene: NA; CDR3 protein: CASSPPRERYGTDTQYF; CDR3 DNA: TGTGCCAGCTCACCACCACGGGAACGGTATGGCACAGATACGCAGTATTTT
V gene: TRBV5-1; J gene: TRBJ1-1; clone size: NA; D gene: NA; CDR3 protein: CASSSTGSDTEAFF; CDR3 DNA: TGCGCCAGCAGCTCGACAGGATCGGACACTGAAGCTTTCTTT
V gene: TRBV19; J gene: TRBJ2-5; clone size: NA; D gene: NA; CDR3 protein: CASSISPEETQYF; CDR3 DNA: TGTGCCAGTAGTATCTCCCCGGAAGAGACCCAGTACTTC
V gene: TRBV28; J gene: TRBJ2-7; clone size: NA; D gene: TRBD1; CDR3 protein: CASSFMDRVVSQYF; CDR3 DNA: TGTGCCAGCAGTTTTATGGACAGGGTCGTTTCCCAGTACTTC
V gene: TRBV27; J gene: TRBJ2-2; clone size: NA; D gene: TRBD2; CDR3 protein: CASSSYRLAGGGGELFF; CDR3 DNA: TGTGCCAGCAGTTCCTACAGACTAGCGGGAGGGGGCGGGGAGCTGTTTTTT
V gene: TRBV6-1; J gene: TRBJ2-7; clone size: NA; D gene: NA; CDR3 protein: CASSDHSSGEQYF; CDR3 DNA: TGTGCCAGCAGTGATCACAGCTCTGGCGAGCAGTACTTC
V gene: TRBV19; J gene: TRBJ2-2; clone size: few; D gene: NA; CDR3 protein: CASRTSPSTNTGELFF; CDR3 DNA: TGTGCCAGTAGAACTTCGCCTAGCACGAACACCGGGGAGCTGTTTTTT
V gene: TRBV10-1; J gene: TRBJ1-3; clone size: NA; D gene: TRBD1; CDR3 protein: CASSSGTASSGNTIYF; CDR3 DNA: TGCGCCAGCAGTTCCGGGACAGCTAGCTCTGGAAACACCATATATTTT
V gene: TRBV5-1; J gene: TRBJ2-1; clone size: NA; D gene: TRBD2; CDR3 protein: CASIPGLAGGSYNEQFF; CDR3 DNA: TGCGCCAGTATTCCGGGACTAGCGGGGGGCTCCTACAATGAGCAGTTCTTC
V gene: TRBV18; J gene: TRBJ1-1; clone size: NA; D gene: NA; CDR3 protein: CASSPKQLNTEAFF; CDR3 DNA: TGTGCCAGCTCACCCAAACAGCTGAACACTGAAGCTTTCTTT
V gene: TRBV28; J gene: TRBJ2-3; clone size: NA; D gene: NA; CDR3 protein: CASSRRQPYTDTQYF; CDR3 DNA: TGTGCCAGCAGCCGCCGACAGCCTTACACAGATACGCAGTATTTT
V gene: TRBV28; J gene: TRBJ2-7; clone size: few; D gene: NA; CDR3 protein: CASRRQPYEQYF; CDR3 DNA: TGTGCCAGCAGGCGACAGCCTTACGAGCAGTACTTC
V gene: TRBV4-2; J gene: TRBJ1-2; clone size: once; D gene: NA; CDR3 protein: CASSQDLQERYGYTF; CDR3 DNA: TGTGCCAGCAGCCAAGATTTGCAGGAACGCTATGGCTACACCTTC
V gene: TRBV5-6; J gene: TRBJ2-5; clone size: few; D gene: TRBD1; CDR3 protein: CASSETGTETQYF; CDR3 DNA: TGTGCCAGCAGCGAGACAGGGACAGAGACCCAGTACTTC
V gene: TRBV14; J gene: TRBJ2-5; clone size: NA; D gene: NA; CDR3 protein: CASSQGLVGETQYF; CDR3 DNA: TGTGCCAGCAGCCAAGGGCTAGTCGGAGAGACCCAGTACTTC
V gene: TRBV28; J gene: TRBJ1-2; clone size: NA; D gene: NA; CDR3 protein: CASSSPRDIYGYTF; CDR3 DNA: TGTGCCAGCAGTTCCCCCCGTGACATCTATGGCTACACCTTC
V gene: TRBV2; J gene: TRBJ1-6; clone size: NA; D gene: NA; CDR3 protein: CASREGAYNSPLHF; CDR3 DNA: TGTGCCAGCAGGGAGGGTGCGTATAATTCACCCCTCCACTTT
V gene: TRBV18; J gene: TRBJ2-7; clone size: NA; D gene: TRBD2; CDR3 protein: CASSEGLAGSEQYF; CDR3 DNA: TGTGCCAGCTCCGAGGGACTAGCGGGATCCGAGCAGTACTTC
V gene: TRBV7-2; J gene: TRBJ2-2; clone size: NA; D gene: NA; CDR3 protein: CASSPTAVAGELFF; CDR3 DNA: TGTGCCAGCAGCCCTACCGCGGTGGCCGGGGAGCTGTTTTTT
V gene: TRBV2; J gene: TRBJ2-2; clone size: NA; D gene: TRBD2; CDR3 protein: CASSEARGGTGELFF; CDR3 DNA: TGTGCCAGCAGTGAAGCGCGGGGGGGCACCGGGGAGCTGTTTTTT
V gene: TRBV6-5; J gene: TRBJ2-7; clone size: NA; D gene: TRBD1; CDR3 protein: CASSRDRLYEQYF; CDR3 DNA: TGTGCCAGCAGTCGGGACAGACTTTACGAGCAGTACTTC
V gene: TRBV5-6; J gene: TRBJ2-1; clone size: NA; D gene: TRBD2; CDR3 protein: CASSLNGRPGEQFF; CDR3 DNA: TGTGCCAGCAGCTTGAACGGGAGGCCCGGTGAGCAGTTCTTC
V gene: TRBV28; J gene: TRBJ2-2; clone size: NA; D gene: TRBD2; CDR3 protein: CASSLFTSGGNTGELFF; CDR3 DNA: TGTGCCAGCAGTTTATTCACTAGCGGGGGAAACACCGGGGAGCTGTTTTTT
V gene: TRBV19; J gene: TRBJ1-1; clone size: NA; D gene: TRBD1; CDR3 protein: CASDHRGRPTEAFF; CDR3 DNA: TGTGCCAGCGATCACAGGGGGCGCCCCACTGAAGCTTTCTTT
V gene: TRBV2; J gene: TRBJ2-3; clone size: few; D gene: NA; CDR3 protein: CASSETRSTDTQYF; CDR3 DNA: TGTGCCAGCAGTGAAACGCGGAGCACAGATACGCAGTATTTT
V gene: TRBV6-6; J gene: TRBJ1-2; clone size: few; D gene: NA; CDR3 protein: CASSPEAYGYTF; CDR3 DNA: TGTGCCAGCAGCCCCGAAGCTTATGGCTACACCTTC
V gene: TRBV19; J gene: TRBJ2-2; clone size: NA; D gene: NA; CDR3 protein: CASSSAGQNTGELFF; CDR3 DNA: TGTGCCAGTAGTAGCGCAGGACAGAACACCGGGGAGCTGTTTTTT
V gene: TRBV12-5; J gene: TRBJ1-2; clone size: once; D gene: TRBD1; CDR3 protein: CASGLIRTGRVYGYTF; CDR3 DNA: TGTGCTAGTGGTTTAATAAGGACAGGGCGGGTCTATGGCTACACCTTC
V gene: TRBV30; J gene: TRBJ1-1; clone size: NA; D gene: NA; CDR3 protein: CAWNRQTNTEAFF; CDR3 DNA: TGTGCCTGGAATAGACAGACGAACACTGAAGCTTTCTTT
V gene: TRBV27; J gene: TRBJ2-1; clone size: once; D gene: NA; CDR3 protein: CASSLRDKPLSYNEQFF; CDR3 DNA: TGTGCCAGCAGTCTTCGGGACAAACCGCTCTCCTACAATGAGCAGTTCTTC
V gene: TRBV30; J gene: TRBJ1-1; clone size: NA; D gene: NA; CDR3 protein: CAWNPDYPMNTEAFF; CDR3 DNA: TGTGCCTGGAACCCGGACTACCCAATGAACACTGAAGCTTTCTTT
V gene: TRBV5-1; J gene: TRBJ1-5; clone size: NA; D gene: NA; CDR3 protein: CASSLAGGNQPQHF; CDR3 DNA: TGCGCCAGCAGCTTGGCCGGGGGGAATCAGCCCCAGCATTTT